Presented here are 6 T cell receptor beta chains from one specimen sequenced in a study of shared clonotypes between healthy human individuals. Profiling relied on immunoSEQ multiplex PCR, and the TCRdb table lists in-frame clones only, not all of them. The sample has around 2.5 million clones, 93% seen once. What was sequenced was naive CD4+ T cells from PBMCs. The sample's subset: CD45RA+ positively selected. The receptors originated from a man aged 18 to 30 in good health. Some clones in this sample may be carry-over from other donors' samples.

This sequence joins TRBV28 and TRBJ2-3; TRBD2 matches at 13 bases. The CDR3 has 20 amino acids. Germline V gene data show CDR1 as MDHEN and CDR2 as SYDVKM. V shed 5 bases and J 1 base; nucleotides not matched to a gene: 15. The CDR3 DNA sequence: TGTGCCAGCAGTCCGAGACAGGGGGGACTAGCGGGACGTCGCACAGATACGCAGTATTTT. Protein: CASSPRQGGLAGRRTDTQYF.

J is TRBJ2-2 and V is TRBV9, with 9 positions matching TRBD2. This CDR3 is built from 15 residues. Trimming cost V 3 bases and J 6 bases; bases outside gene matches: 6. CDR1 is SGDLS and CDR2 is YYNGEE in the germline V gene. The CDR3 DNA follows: TGTGCCAGCAGCGCATTAGCGGGAGAGGCCGGGGAGCTGTTTTTT. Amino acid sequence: CASSALAGEAGELFF.

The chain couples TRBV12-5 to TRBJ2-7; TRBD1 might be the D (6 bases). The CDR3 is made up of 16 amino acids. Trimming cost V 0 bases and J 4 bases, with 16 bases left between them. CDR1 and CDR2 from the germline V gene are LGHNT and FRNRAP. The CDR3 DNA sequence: TGTGCTAGTGGTTTGGTACTATCCGGACAGTTTTACGAGCAGTACTTC. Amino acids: CASGLVLSGQFYEQYF.

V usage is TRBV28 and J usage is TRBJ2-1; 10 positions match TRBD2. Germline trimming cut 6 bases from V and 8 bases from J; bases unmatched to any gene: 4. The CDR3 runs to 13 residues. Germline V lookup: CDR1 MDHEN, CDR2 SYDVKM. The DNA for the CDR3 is TGTGCCAGCAGAGCGGGAGGGATACATGAGCAGTTCTTC. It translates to CASRAGGIHEQFF.

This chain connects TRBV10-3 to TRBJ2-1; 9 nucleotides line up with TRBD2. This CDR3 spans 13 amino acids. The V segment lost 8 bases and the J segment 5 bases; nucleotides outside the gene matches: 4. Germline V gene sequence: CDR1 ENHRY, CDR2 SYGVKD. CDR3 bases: TGTGCCATCGCTAGCGGGGTTAACAATGAGCAGTTCTTC. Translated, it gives CAIASGVNNEQFF.

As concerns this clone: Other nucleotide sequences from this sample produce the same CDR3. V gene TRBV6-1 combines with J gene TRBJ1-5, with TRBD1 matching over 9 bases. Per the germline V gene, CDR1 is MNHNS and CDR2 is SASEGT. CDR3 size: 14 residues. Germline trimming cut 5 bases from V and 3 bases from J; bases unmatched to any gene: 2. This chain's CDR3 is CASSLQGANQPQHF. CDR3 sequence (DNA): TGTGCCAGCAGTTTACAGGGGGCCAATCAGCCCCAGCATTTT.